A single T cell receptor beta chain is shown here with its context. Losses at the gene ends were 1 base for V and 5 bases for J; bases not matched to a gene: 9. CDR1 is SGHTA, CDR2 FQGTGA, per germline. The CDR3 length is 18 residues. TCRdb recomputed calls from the 5' RACE reads with MiXCR, one row per CDR3 protein. Counted here are some 37,000 distinct CDR3 sequences, 7.5% occurring once; the ten biggest clones make up approximately 30%. Documented time point: sample taken at primary tumor resection. The data originate from a study of spatial heterogeneity in lung cancer. The genes are TRBV7-3 and TRBJ2-1, with 12 bases aligning to TRBD2. The sample here was PBMCs, taken at surgery. The sequence came from a male donor with early-stage non-small cell lung cancer. CDR3 bases: TGTGCCAGCAGCTTAATAGCCGCTAGCGGGGGGGATGACAATGAGCAGTTCTTC. Translated, it gives CASSLIAASGGDDNEQFF.